The clone carrying this TCR beta chain was observed many times. Study processing details: Counting gave a median of about 89,000 TCRs per sample, with values ranging from roughly 20,000 to 700,000. TCRdb itself ran the RACE reads through MiXCR, one entry per CDR3 protein. The V and J calls and clone size come from TCRdb's table, not from the authors' own analysis. Seen here are roughly 46,000 distinct CDR3 sequences, about 4.8% observed once, and the top ten hold about 5.8%. The record originates from a study of human T cells and chemical hapten exposure. Indicated time point: healthy volunteer bleed at 2 weeks. From whole blood left unfractionated, total RNA was extracted. Germline V gene lookup returns CDR1 SQVTM and CDR2 ANQGSEA. CDR3 length: 18 amino acids. With 4 bases removed from V and 0 bases from J, the gap between germline ends came to 22 bases.

The sequence derives from a human donor in good health. Some clones in this sample may be carry-over from other donors' samples. Sequenced: whole blood. The chain employs TRBV29-1 and TRBJ1-3; D is unclear. This chain's CDR3 is CSVAGLGSWQDSGNTIYF. DNA of the CDR3: TGCAGCGTTGCCGGATTGGGGAGTTGGCAGGACTCTGGAAACACCATATATTTT.